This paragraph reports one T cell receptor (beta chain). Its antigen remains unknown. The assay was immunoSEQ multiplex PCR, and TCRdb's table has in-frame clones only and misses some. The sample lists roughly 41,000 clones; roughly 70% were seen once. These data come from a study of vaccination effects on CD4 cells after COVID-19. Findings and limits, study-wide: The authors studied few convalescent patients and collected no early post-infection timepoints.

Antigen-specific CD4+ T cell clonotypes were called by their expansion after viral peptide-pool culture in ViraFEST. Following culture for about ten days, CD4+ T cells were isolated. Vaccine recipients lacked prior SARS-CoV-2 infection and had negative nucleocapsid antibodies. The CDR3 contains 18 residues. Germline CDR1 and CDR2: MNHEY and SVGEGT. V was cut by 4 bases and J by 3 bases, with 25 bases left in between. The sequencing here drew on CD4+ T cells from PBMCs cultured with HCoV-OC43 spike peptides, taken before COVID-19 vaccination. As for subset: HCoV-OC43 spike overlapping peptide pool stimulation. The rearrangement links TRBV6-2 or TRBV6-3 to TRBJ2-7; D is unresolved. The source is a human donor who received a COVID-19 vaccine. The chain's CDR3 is CASSFPSDYASWNYEQYF. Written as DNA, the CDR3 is TGTGCCAGCAGTTTCCCCAGCGATTATGCAAGTTGGAACTACGAGCAGTACTTC.